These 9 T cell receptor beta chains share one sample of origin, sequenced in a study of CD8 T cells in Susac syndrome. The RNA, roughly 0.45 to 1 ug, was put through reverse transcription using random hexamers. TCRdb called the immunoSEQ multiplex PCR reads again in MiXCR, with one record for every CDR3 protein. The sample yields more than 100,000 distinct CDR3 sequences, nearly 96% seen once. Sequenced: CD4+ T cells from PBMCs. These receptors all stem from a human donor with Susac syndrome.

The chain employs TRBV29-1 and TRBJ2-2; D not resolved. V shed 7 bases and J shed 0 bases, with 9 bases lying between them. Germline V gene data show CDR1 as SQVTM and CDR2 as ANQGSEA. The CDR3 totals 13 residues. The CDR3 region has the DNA TGCAGCGCCGACATCGCGAACACCGGGGAGCTGTTTTTT. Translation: CSADIANTGELFF.

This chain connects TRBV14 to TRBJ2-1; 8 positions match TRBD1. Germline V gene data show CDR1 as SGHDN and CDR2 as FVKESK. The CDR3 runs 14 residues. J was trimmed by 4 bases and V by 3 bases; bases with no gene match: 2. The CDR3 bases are TGTGCCAGCAGCCACGGACAGGGATACAATGAGCAGTTCTTC. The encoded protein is CASSHGQGYNEQFF. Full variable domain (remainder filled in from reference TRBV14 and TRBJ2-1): EAGVTQFPSHSVIEKGQTVTLRCDPISGHDNLYWYRRVMGKEIKFLLHFVKESKQDESGMPNNRFLAERTGGTYSTLKVQPAELEDSGVYFCASSHGQGYNEQFFGPGTRLTVL.

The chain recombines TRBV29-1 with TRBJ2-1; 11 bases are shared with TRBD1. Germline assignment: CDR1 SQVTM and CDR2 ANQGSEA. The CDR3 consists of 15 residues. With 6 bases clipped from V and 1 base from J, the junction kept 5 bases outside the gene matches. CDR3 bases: TGCAGCGTGGACGGGACAGGGGGTTCCTACAATGAGCAGTTCTTC. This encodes CSVDGTGGSYNEQFF.

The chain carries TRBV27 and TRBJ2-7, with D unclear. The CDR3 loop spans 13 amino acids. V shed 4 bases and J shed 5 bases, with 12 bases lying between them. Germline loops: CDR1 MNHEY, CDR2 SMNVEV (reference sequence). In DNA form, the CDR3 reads TGTGCCAGCAGTTGGAGTGTAAACCACGAGCAGTACTTC. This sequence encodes CASSWSVNHEQYF.

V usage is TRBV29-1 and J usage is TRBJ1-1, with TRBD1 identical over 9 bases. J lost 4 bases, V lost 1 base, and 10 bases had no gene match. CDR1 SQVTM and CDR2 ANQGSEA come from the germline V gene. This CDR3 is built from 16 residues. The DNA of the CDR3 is TGCAGCGTTGAAGTTTCCCGGGACAGGGCATCCACTGAAGCTTTCTTT. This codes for CSVEVSRDRASTEAFF.

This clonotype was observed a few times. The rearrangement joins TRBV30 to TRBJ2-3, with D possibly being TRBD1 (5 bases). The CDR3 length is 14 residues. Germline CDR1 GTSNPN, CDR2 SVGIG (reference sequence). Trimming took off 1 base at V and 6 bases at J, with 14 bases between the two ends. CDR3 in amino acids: CAWSEQKGADTQYF. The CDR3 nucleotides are TGTGCCTGGAGTGAACAGAAAGGGGCGGATACGCAGTATTTT.

CDR3 protein: CASSPSRWGEQFF. DNA of the CDR3: TGTGCCAGCAGCCCGTCGCGGTGGGGGGAGCAGTTCTTC. The V gene is TRBV5-6, the J gene TRBJ2-1; D tentatively fits TRBD1 or TRBD2 (5 bases each). Trimming removed 4 bases from V and 10 bases from J, with 15 bases in between. This CDR3 has 13 amino acids. Germline lookup yields CDR1 SGHDT and CDR2 YYEEEE.

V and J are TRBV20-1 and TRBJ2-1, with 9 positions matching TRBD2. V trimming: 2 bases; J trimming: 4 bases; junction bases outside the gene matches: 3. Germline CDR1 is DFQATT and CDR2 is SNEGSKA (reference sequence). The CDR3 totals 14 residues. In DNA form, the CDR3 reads TGCAGTGCTAGAAGTCTAGCGGGATACAATGAGCAGTTCTTC. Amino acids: CSARSLAGYNEQFF.

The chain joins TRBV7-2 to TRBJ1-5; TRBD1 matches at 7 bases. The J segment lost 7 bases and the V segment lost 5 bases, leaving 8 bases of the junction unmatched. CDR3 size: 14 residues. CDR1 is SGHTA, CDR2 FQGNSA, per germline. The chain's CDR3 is CASSPTGRDQPQHF. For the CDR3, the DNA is TGTGCCAGCAGCCCGACAGGGAGGGACCAGCCCCAGCATTTT. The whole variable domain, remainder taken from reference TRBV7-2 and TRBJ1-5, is GAGVSQSPSNKVTEKGKDVELRCDPISGHTALYWYRQSLGQGLEFLIYFQGNSAPDKSGLPSDRFSAERTGGSVSTLTIQRTQQEDSAVYLCASSPTGRDQPQHFGDGTRLSIL.